Sequencing of this T cell receptor beta chain was carried out in a study of cytomegalovirus exposure and HLA in healthy donors. Trimming cost V 0 bases and J 4 bases, with 12 bases left between them. The CDR3 is made up of 16 amino acids. CDR1 SGHTA and CDR2 FQGTGA come from the germline V gene. Whole-study results and caveats: The records held CMV serostatus as the only immune exposure information.

Primers for the PCR totalled 60 Vbeta and 13 Jbeta. Generated by immunoSEQ multiplex PCR, the TCRdb table keeps only in-frame clones and is missing some. The sample consists of under 130,000 clones, approximately 80% of them appearing once. Details on this clone: Its antigen is not known.

The sequenced material came from PBMCs. This receptor was taken from a female donor in good health and CMV-seropositive. This chain uses TRBV7-3 with TRBJ2-2, with a tentative D call TRBD1 (6 bases). The CDR3 sequence is CASSLTVPGVTGELFF. The CDR3 bases are TGTGCCAGCAGCTTAACCGTCCCAGGGGTCACCGGGGAGCTGTTTTTT.